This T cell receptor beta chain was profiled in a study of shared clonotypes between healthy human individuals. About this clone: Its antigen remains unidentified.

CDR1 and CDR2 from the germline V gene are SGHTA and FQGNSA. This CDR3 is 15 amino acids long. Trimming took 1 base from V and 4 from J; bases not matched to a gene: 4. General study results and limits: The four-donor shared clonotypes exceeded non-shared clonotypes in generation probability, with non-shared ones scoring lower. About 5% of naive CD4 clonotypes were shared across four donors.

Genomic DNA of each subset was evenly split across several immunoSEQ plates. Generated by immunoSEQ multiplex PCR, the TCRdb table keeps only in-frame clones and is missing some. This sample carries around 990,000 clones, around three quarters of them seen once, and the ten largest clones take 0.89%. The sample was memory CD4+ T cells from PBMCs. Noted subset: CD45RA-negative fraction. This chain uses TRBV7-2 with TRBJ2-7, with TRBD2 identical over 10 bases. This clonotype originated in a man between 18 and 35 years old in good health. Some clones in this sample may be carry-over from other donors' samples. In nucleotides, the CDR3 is TGTGCCAGCAGCTTAGATAGCGGGAGGAGTTACGAGCAGTACTTC. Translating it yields CASSLDSGRSYEQYF.